This passage covers 12 T cell receptor beta chains from one sample sequenced in a study of blood T cell repertoires in COVID-19. The protocol was immunoSEQ multiplex PCR, while the TCRdb copy is restricted to in-frame clones and leaves out a portion. The sample carries 200,000 or so clones, about nine tenths recorded once. The sample was PBMCs or T cells enriched from blood (not recorded which). The receptors were sampled from a woman aged 40 to 50 with acute COVID-19.

This clone was counted a few times. The rearrangement uses TRBV5-8 and TRBJ2-5, with 11 nucleotides matching TRBD2. Germline values: CDR1 SGHTS, CDR2 YDEGEE. Trimming took 4 bases from V and 4 from J; bases not matched to a gene: 3. CDR3 length equals 14 residues. CDR3 nucleotides: TGTGCCAGCAGCCCGGGACTAGCGGCAGAGACCCAGTACTTC. This codes for CASSPGLAAETQYF.

The chain links TRBV5-1 to TRBJ1-4, with 7 bases that match TRBD1. CDR1 is SGHRS and CDR2 is YFSETQ in the germline V gene. This CDR3 comprises 14 residues. Unmatched junction bases numbered 6, after V lost 3 bases and J lost 7 bases. CDR3 sequence reads: CASSYDRVAEKLFF. The CDR3, as DNA: TGCGCCAGCAGCTATGACAGGGTGGCTGAAAAACTGTTTTTT.

This clone was seen once. This chain connects TRBV3-1 (or the pseudogene TRBV3-2) to TRBJ2-1; 16 nucleotides match TRBD2. Trimming cost V 4 bases and J 5 bases; bases outside gene matches: 14. Germline V gene sequence: CDR1 LGHDT, CDR2 YNNKEL (reference sequence). The CDR3 length is 20 residues. This chain's CDR3 is CASSPTQGTSGGAFHNEQFF. The DNA for the CDR3 is TGTGCCAGCAGCCCGACTCAGGGGACTAGCGGGGGGGCTTTCCACAATGAGCAGTTCTTC.

This chain uses TRBV18 with TRBJ2-2; perhaps TRBD2 as D (5 bases). The CDR3 length is 14 residues. Trimming cost V 4 bases and J 5 bases, with 11 bases left between them. Germline CDR1 is KGHSH and CDR2 is LQKENI. This CDR3 reads CASSRRGRTGELFF. As DNA, the CDR3 is TGTGCCAGCTCACGGCGTGGGAGAACCGGGGAGCTGTTTTTT.

This clone has only one observation. The chain recombines TRBV9 with TRBJ2-2; tentatively, D is TRBD1 (6 bases). This CDR3 comprises 15 residues. The ends were cut back, 4 bases at V and 1 base at J, with 11 bases in the middle. Germline loops: CDR1 SGDLS, CDR2 YYNGEE. CDR3 nucleotides: TGTGCCAGCAGCCCGGAGGACAGGAACACCGGGGAGCTGTTTTTT. Encoded protein: CASSPEDRNTGELFF.

This clone has just a few counts. The rearrangement links TRBV18 to TRBJ1-6; possible D gene TRBD1, 6 bases. Germline V gives CDR1 KGHSH, CDR2 LQKENI. Between the trimmed V and J ends, which lost 3 bases and 6 bases, there was a span of 12 bases. The CDR3 totals 15 residues. As DNA, the CDR3 is TGTGCCAGCTCACCTGAGGGGGTCCCTAATTCACCCCTCCACTTT. It specifies CASSPEGVPNSPLHF. Combining the CDR3 with reference TRBV18 and TRBJ1-6 gives the whole variable domain NAGVMQNPRHLVRRRGQEARLRCSPMKGHSHVYWYRQLPEEGLKFMVYLQKENIIDESGMPKERFSAEFPKEGPSILRIQQVVRGDSAAYFCASSPEGVPNSPLHFGNGTRLTVT.

The chain combines TRBV5-1 with TRBJ2-3; 9 bases map to TRBD2. After removal of 4 bases from V and 6 bases from J, the junction contained 15 bases not matched to a gene. The germline CDR1 and CDR2 sequences are SGHRS and YFSETQ. The CDR3 runs 17 residues. This CDR3 is CASSQARAAGGLDTQYF. CDR3 bases: TGCGCCAGCAGCCAAGCTCGGGCGGCGGGGGGGCTTGATACGCAGTATTTT.

V usage is TRBV7-9 and J usage is TRBJ1-4; possibly TRBD1 for D (6 bases). CDR3 size: 16 residues. Germline V gene data show CDR1 as SEHNR and CDR2 as FQNEAQ (reference sequence). Trimming took off 6 bases at V and 0 bases at J, with 14 bases between the two ends. CDR3 sequence reads: CASRATGLSTNEKLFF. In DNA, the CDR3 is TGTGCCAGCAGAGCCACAGGGCTATCAACTAATGAAAAACTGTTTTTT.

V and J are TRBV5-1 and TRBJ1-2, with a tentative D call TRBD1 (5 bases). The CDR3 runs to 15 residues. Germline V gene sequence: CDR1 SGHRS, CDR2 YFSETQ. V dropped 0 bases and J dropped 5 bases, with 14 bases sitting between them. CDR3: CASSLDGQKGYGYTF. The CDR3 DNA sequence: TGCGCCAGCAGCTTGGATGGACAAAAGGGATATGGCTACACCTTC. The variable domain in full, completed from reference TRBV5-1 and TRBJ1-2, reads KAGVTQTPRYLIKTRGQQVTLSCSPISGHRSVSWYQQTPGQGLQFLFEYFSETQRNKGNFPGRFSGRQFSNSRSEMNVSTLELGDSALYLCASSLDGQKGYGYTFGSGTRLTVV.

This clone was counted once. This rearrangement joins TRBV9 to TRBJ2-7; 8 bases line up with TRBD1. Trimming took 3 bases from V and 7 from J; bases not matched to a gene: 12. Germline-derived CDR1 and CDR2 are SGDLS and YYNGEE. The CDR3 extends over 15 amino acids. The CDR3 loop reads CASSGRQGKYQEQYF. The CDR3 DNA is TGTGCCAGCAGCGGAAGACAGGGGAAATATCAAGAGCAGTACTTC.

This sequence joins TRBV7-2 and TRBJ1-3; D is possibly TRBD1 (5 bases). Trimming cost V 6 bases and J 2 bases, with 17 bases left between them. Germline CDR1 is SGHTA and CDR2 is FQGNSA. The CDR3 consists of 16 residues. As DNA, the CDR3 is TGTGCCAGCAGTCTACAGGCTGGGGCCGCTGGAAACACCATATATTTT. Translated, it gives CASSLQAGAAGNTIYF.

This rearrangement joins TRBV5-1 to TRBJ1-2, with D tentatively TRBD1 (6 bases). The V gene's germline CDR1 is SGHRS and CDR2 YFSETQ. Trimming stripped 4 bases from V and 8 bases from J, with 18 bases between. This CDR3 region has 14 residues. DNA of the CDR3: TGCGCCAGCAGCATGAAAAGGGGGTCGGGAGGCTACACCTTC. Its protein is CASSMKRGSGGYTF.